Sequencing of this TCR beta chain was carried out in a study of neurological immune-mediated disorders (dated by TCRdb to 2018 to 2020). In the study overall: Using UMI-based sequencing, the study compared peripheral blood TCR-beta repertoires from patients with HTLV-I-associated myelopathy (HAM/TSP), patients with multiple sclerosis, and healthy controls. Alongside PBMC samples, the set of approximately 100 TCR-beta libraries contained longitudinal samples, technical triplicates, and paired CD4+ and CD8+ T-cell subsets that had been sorted. The cohort comprised 68 subjects: roughly 15 HAM/TSP patients, approximately 34 multiple sclerosis patients and about 20 healthy controls. To precisely calculate how much the frequency of each individual clone varied, libraries were sequenced in technical triplicate. The study at large found these results: No identical CDR3 amino acid sequences were shared among expanded clones across subjects, suggesting private TCR-beta repertoires in all groups. The highest TCR clonal expansion was observed in HAM/TSP patients, whereas the lowest was observed in MS patients, even when compared with healthy controls.

To synthesize cDNA, template-switch 5'RACE was performed with a primer carrying a 10-nucleotide random unique molecular identifier so that each TCR transcript was tagged. Each sequencing run produced over 190 million TCR-beta sequences covering 15-18 subjects. The RNeasy kit was used to extract total RNA. TCR-beta VDJ regions were amplified with primers for the TCR constant region and the 5'RACE anchor, using the KAPA Real-time Library Amplification kit. A first PCR added sample indexes and Illumina adaptors, after which a second PCR increased the library yield. After Ampure bead purification, the roughly 650 bp TCR product was size-selected on a 2% E-gel SizeSelection system. Before pooling, library quality was checked on a Bioanalyzer, concentration was measured with Qubit, and libraries were quantified with the Kapa Library Quantification kit. Paired-end 2 x 150 bp sequencing of the libraries was performed on an Illumina HiSeq 2500. To increase sequence diversity, roughly 24-31% phiX was spiked into each library pool. Regarding the original processing steps: Quality-filtered reads were processed with the UMI-based MiGEC pipeline, which removed over 85% of raw TCR sequences during error correction. VDJ genes were aligned to IMGT germline references, and each clonotype was defined by a unique CDR3 amino acid sequence together with V-J genes. VDJtools evaluated clonal expansion, Shannon diversity and CDR3 relatedness (CalcPairwiseDistances, ClusterSamples); CLCbio workbench built phylogenetic trees. A clone was classed as expanded if it had 8 or more unique UMIs, a cutoff based on coefficient-of-variation modelling across technical triplicates. TCRdb reanalyzed the raw reads on its own, using fastp at Q25 for trimming and MiXCR for clone calling, and kept in-frame beta chains. Entries are consolidated by CDR3 protein sequence, retaining the most common genes and DNA. TCRdb assigned the V and J calls; the authors' analysis was not used. The sample table shows roughly 61,000 distinct CDR3 sequences, and less than 25% are seen once. The ten largest make up over 4.5% of the sample.

Via the germline V gene, CDR1 is SGHAT and CDR2 FQNNGV. The trim is 6 bases for V and 3 bases for J, with a gap of 5 bases between the germline ends. Its CDR3 holds 12 amino acids, cysteine through phenylalanine. Of all the DNA, just the CDR3 is kept, 36 bases in frame from base 1. What the time point label conveys for this sample: technical triplicate 2. Libraries from unsorted PBMCs were made from 2 million PBMCs kept in RNAlater at -80 degrees C until RNA extraction. PBMCs were separated from peripheral blood using Ficoll-Hypaque density gradient centrifugation and then cryopreserved in liquid nitrogen. This clonotype was observed many times. No cognate antigen has been identified for it. No qualities accompany the bases; no much larger clone lies one base away.

The V gene is TRBV11-2 and the J gene is TRBJ2-2; confidence is insufficient to name the D gene. The sample consisted of PBMCs. This sequence was found in a man between 60 and 75 years old with HTLV-1-associated myelopathy (HAM/TSP). Here the CDR3 is given as CASSSDTGELFF. The nucleotide sequence is TGTGCCAGCAGTTCCGACACCGGGGAGCTGTTTTTT.